The clone carrying this TCR beta chain is deemed medium-sized. The data were produced by immunoSEQ multiplex PCR, yet TCRdb's version contains in-frame clones alone and is incomplete. The table shows some 68,000 clones, with under 95% occurring only once. The entry originates in a study of stem cell transplantation in POMP-related autoinflammatory disease. Germline-derived CDR1 and CDR2 are LNHDA and SQIVND (reference sequence). The CDR3 contains 16 residues. V shed 7 bases and J 6 bases; nucleotides not matched to a gene: 13. This rearrangement joins TRBV19 to TRBJ1-5, with 9 bases that match TRBD1. The sequence was collected from a human patient with POMP-related autoinflammation and immune dysregulation (PRAID). Some T cells may have come from the graft donor. Material: CD4+ T cells from PBMCs, obtained after stem cell transplantation. The CDR3 DNA reads as TGTGCCAGTAATATCCCGGCGGGGACAGGGCTTCAGCCCCAGCATTTT. It codes for CASNIPAGTGLQPQHF. Using reference TRBV19 and TRBJ1-5 for the parts outside the CDR3, the full variable domain is DGGITQSPKYLFRKEGQNVTLSCEQNLNHDAMYWYRQDPGQGLRLIYYSQIVNDFQKGDIAEGYSVSREKKESFPLTVTSAQKNPTAFYLCASNIPAGTGLQPQHFGDGTRLSIL.